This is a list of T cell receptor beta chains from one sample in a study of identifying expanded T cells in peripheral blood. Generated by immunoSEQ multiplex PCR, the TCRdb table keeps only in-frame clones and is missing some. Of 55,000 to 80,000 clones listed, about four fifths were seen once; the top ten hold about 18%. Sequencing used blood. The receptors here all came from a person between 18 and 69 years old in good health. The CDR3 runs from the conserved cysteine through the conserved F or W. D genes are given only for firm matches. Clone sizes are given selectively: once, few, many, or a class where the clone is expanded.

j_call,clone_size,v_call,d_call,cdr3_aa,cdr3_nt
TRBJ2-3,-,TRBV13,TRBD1,CASHTTGYTDTQYF,TGTGCCAGCCATACGACAGGGTACACAGATACGCAGTATTTT
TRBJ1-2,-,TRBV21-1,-,CASSKLGAGYANGYTF,TGTGCCAGCAGCAAATTAGGCGCAGGGTATGCCAATGGCTACACCTTC
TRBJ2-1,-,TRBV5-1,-,CASSLDGSYLLGEQFF,TGCGCCAGCAGCTTGGACGGGTCATACCTCCTTGGCGAGCAGTTCTTC
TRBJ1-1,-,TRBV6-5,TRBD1,CASRSQGGPAFF,TGTGCCAGCAGATCACAAGGGGGCCCAGCTTTCTTT
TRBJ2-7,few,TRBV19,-,CASSIRRGTASSYEQYF,TGTGCCAGTAGTATCAGGAGGGGGACAGCCAGCTCCTACGAGCAGTACTTC
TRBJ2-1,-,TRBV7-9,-,CASSLAGTYNEQFF,TGTGCCAGCAGCTTAGCGGGGACGTACAATGAGCAGTTCTTC
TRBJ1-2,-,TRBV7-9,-,CASSPDSYGYTF,TGTGCCAGCAGCCCCGACTCATATGGCTACACCTTC
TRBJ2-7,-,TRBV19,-,CASSPGPGGTYEQYF,TGTGCCAGTAGTCCGGGGCCTGGGGGGACCTACGAGCAGTACTTC
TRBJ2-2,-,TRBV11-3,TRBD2,CASSSGLAGNTGELFF,TGTGCCAGCAGCTCGGGACTAGCGGGAAACACCGGGGAGCTGTTTTTT
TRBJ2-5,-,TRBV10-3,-,CAISRGGETQYF,TGTGCCATCAGCCGCGGCGGTGAGACCCAGTACTTC
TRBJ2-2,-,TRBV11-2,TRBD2,CASSLVGTRTRGGELFF,TGTGCCAGCAGCTTAGTCGGGACTAGAACCCGGGGCGGGGAGCTGTTTTTT
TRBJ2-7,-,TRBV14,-,CANSQGSTVSSYEQYF,TGTGCCAACAGCCAAGGTTCCACCGTTAGCTCCTACGAGCAGTACTTC
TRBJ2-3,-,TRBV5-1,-,CASSFGSSTDTQYF,TGCGCCAGCAGCTTTGGATCTAGCACAGATACGCAGTATTTT
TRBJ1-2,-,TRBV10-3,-,CAIRVRLDKNYGYTF,TGTGCCATCAGAGTCCGACTAGACAAAAACTATGGCTACACCTTC
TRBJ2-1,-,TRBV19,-,CASTDNAERRRNEQFF,TGTGCCAGTACGGATAACGCAGAGCGGCGGAGAAATGAGCAGTTCTTC
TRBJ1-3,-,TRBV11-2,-,CASSLEGAGGRGNTIYF,TGTGCCAGCAGCTTAGAAGGAGCAGGTGGACGTGGAAACACCATATATTTT
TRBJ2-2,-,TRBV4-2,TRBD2,CASSLFGGATTGELFF,TGTGCCAGCAGCCTTTTCGGGGGGGCGACCACCGGGGAGCTGTTTTTT
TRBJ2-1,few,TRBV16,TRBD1,CASSRPGQGYNEQFF,TGTGCCAGCAGCCGGCCGGGACAGGGGTACAATGAGCAGTTCTTC
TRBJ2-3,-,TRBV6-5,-,CASSYEAGRMQYF,TGTGCCAGCAGTTACGAGGCAGGTCGGATGCAGTATTTT
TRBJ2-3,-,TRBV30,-,CAWSLGASGTDTQYF,TGTGCCTGGTCCCTGGGGGCATCTGGCACAGATACGCAGTATTTT
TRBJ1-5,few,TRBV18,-,CASSPARGGQPQHF,TGTGCCAGCTCACCCGCCAGGGGCGGACAGCCCCAGCATTTT
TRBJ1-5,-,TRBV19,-,CASSTGTHHYSNQPQHF,TGTGCCAGTAGTACCGGGACACACCATTATAGCAATCAGCCCCAGCATTTT
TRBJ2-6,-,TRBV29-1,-,CSVERDSGANVLTF,TGCAGCGTTGAGAGGGATTCTGGGGCCAACGTCCTGACTTTC
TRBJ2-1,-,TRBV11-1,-,CASSLTGFYEQFF,TGTGCCAGCAGCTTAACGGGGTTCTATGAGCAGTTCTTC
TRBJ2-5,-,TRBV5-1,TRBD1,CASSHRTGAETQYF,TGCGCCAGCAGCCACCGTACAGGGGCTGAGACCCAGTACTTC
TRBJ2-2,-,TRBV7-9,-,CASSLASGITGELFF,TGTGCCAGCAGCTTAGCTTCCGGCATCACCGGGGAGCTGTTTTTT
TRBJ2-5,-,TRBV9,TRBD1,CASSGQGFQETQYF,TGTGCCAGCAGCGGACAGGGATTCCAAGAGACCCAGTACTTC
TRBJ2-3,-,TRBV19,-,CASSSRGAGTQYF,TGTGCCAGTAGTTCCCGGGGGGCGGGCACGCAGTATTTT
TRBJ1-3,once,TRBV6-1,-,CASSESRKRGPSGNTIYF,TGTGCCAGCAGTGAATCTCGTAAGAGGGGCCCCTCTGGAAACACCATATATTTT
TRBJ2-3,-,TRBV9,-,CASSVDTGVTDTQYF,TGTGCCAGCAGCGTCGACACGGGGGTTACAGATACGCAGTATTTT
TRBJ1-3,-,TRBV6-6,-,CASSSGPVSGNTIYF,TGTGCCAGCAGCTCGGGACCGGTCTCTGGAAACACCATATATTTT
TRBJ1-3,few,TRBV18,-,CASSPLGSRGSDTIYF,TGTGCCAGCTCACCTCTTGGGTCCAGGGGCTCGGACACCATATATTTT
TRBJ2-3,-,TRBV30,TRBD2,CAWSALTGGTDTQYF,TGTGCCTGGAGTGCCCTAACGGGGGGTACAGATACGCAGTATTTT
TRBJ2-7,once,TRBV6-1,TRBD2,CASSERGTSAGGFYEQYF,TGTGCCAGCAGTGAACGGGGGACTAGCGCGGGAGGCTTCTACGAGCAGTACTTC
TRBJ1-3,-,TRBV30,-,CAWSVRNRFGNTIYF,TGTGCCTGGAGTGTACGAAACAGGTTTGGAAACACCATATATTTT
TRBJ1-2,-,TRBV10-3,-,CAISESSGGANYGYTF,TGTGCCATCAGTGAGTCGTCGGGGGGCGCGAACTATGGCTACACCTTC
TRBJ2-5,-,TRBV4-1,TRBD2,CASSQDSGGYQETQYF,TGCGCCAGCAGCCAAGATAGCGGGGGGTACCAAGAGACCCAGTACTTC
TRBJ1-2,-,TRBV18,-,CASSRGDGGDGYTF,TGTGCCAGCTCACGGGGGGACGGGGGAGATGGCTACACCTTC
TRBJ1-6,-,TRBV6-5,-,CASAANRDSPLHF,TGTGCCAGCGCTGCTAACAGGGATTCACCCCTCCACTTT
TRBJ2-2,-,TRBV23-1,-,CASSQNWGNSRCTGELFF,TGCGCCAGCAGTCAAAATTGGGGGAATAGCCGTTGTACCGGGGAGCTGTTTTTT
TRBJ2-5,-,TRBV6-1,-,CASSEGGAETQYF,TGTGCCAGCAGTGAAGGGGGCGCGGAGACCCAGTACTTC
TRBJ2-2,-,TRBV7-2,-,CASSSTYGTGELFF,TGTGCCAGCAGCTCAACCTACGGGACCGGGGAGCTGTTTTTT
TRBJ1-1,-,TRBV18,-,CASSPDSNTEAFF,TGTGCCAGCTCACCAGACTCGAACACTGAAGCTTTCTTT